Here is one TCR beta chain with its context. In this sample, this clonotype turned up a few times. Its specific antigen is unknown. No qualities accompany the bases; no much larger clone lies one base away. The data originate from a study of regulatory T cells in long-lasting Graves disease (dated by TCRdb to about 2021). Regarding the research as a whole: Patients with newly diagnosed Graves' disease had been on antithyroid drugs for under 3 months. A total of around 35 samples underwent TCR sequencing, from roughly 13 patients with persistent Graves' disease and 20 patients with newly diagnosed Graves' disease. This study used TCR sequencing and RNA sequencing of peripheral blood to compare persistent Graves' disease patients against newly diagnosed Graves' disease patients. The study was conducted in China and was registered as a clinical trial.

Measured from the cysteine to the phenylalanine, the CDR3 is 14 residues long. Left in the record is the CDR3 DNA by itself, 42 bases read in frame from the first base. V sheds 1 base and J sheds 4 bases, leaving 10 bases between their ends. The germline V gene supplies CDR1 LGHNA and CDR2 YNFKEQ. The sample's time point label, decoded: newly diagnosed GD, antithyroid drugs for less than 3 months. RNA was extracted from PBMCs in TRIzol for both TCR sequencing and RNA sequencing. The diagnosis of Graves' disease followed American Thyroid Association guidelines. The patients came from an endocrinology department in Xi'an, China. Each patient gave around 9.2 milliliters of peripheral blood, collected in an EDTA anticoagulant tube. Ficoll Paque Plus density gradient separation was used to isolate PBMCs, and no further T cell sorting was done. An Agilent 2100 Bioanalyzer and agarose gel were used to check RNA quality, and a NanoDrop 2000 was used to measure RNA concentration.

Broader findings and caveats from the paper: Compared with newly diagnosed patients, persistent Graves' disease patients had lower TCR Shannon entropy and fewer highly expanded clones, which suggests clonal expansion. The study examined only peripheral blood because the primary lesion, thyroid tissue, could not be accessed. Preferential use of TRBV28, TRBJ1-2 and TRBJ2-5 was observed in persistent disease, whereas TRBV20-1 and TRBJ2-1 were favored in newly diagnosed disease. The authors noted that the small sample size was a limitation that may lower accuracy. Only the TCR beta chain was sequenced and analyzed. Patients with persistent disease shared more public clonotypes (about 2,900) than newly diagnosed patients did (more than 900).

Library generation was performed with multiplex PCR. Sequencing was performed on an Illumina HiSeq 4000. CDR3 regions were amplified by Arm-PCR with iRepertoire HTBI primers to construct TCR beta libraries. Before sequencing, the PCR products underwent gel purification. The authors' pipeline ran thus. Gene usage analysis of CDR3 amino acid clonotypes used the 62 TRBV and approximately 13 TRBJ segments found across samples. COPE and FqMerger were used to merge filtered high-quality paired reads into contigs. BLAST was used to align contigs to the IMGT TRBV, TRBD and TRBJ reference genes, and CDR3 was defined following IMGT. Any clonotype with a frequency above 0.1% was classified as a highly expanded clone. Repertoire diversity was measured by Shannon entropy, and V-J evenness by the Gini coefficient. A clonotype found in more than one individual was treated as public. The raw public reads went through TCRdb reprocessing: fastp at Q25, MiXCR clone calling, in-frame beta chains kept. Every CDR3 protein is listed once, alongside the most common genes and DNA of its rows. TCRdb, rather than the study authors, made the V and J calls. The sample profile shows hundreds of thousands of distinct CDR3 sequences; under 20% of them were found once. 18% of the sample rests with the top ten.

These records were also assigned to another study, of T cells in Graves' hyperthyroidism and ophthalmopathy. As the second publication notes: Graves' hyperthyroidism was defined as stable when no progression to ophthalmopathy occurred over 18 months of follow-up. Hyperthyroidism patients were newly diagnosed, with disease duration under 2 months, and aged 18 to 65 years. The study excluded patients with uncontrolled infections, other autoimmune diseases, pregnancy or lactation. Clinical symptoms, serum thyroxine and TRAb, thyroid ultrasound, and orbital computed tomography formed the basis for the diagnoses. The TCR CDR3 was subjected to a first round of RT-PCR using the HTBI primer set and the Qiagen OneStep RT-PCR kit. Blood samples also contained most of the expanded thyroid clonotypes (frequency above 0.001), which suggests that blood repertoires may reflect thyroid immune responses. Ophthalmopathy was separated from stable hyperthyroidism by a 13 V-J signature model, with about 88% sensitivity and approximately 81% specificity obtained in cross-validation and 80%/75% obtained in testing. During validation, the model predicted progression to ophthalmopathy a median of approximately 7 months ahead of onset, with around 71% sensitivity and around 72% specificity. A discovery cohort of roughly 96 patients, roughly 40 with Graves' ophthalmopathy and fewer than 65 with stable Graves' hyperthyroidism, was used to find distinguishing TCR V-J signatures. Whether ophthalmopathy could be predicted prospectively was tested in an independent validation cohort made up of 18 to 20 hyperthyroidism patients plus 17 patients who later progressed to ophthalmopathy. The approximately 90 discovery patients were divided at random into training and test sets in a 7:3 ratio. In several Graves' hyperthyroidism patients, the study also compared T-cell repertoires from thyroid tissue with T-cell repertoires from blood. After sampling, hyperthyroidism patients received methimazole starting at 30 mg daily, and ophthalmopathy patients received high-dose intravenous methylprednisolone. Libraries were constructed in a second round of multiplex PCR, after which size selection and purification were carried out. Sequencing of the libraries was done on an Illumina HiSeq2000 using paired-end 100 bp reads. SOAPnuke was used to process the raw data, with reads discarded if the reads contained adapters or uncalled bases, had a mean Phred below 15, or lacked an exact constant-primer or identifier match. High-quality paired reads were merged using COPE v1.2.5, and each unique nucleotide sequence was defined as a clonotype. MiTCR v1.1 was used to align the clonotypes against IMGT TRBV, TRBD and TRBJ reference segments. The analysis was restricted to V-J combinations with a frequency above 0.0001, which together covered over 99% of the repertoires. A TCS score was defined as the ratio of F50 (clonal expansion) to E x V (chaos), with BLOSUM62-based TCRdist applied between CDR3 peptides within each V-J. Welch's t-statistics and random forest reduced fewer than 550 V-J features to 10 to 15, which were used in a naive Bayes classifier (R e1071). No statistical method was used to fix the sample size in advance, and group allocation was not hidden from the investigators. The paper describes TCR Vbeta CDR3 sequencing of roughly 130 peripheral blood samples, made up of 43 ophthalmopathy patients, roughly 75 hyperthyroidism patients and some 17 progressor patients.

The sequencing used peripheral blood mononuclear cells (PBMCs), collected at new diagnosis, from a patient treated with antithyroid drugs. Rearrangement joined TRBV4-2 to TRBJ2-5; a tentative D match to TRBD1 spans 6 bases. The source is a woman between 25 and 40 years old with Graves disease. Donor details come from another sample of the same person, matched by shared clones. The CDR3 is CASSQGGQSETQYF. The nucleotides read TGTGCCAGCAGCCAAGGCGGACAGTCAGAGACCCAGTACTTC.